These 27 T cell receptor beta chains were all obtained from the same sample, sequenced in a study of beta chain features in type 1 diabetes. Isolated RNA was reverse transcribed in full, so expressed TCRB transcripts were sequenced. Sequenced by immunoSEQ multiplex PCR; TCRdb stores in-frame clones only, minus some. The data show some 230,000 clones, about 9.3% seen once. Input material: naive CD4+ T cells from blood. These receptors originate from a woman aged 18-29 years in good health.

The rearrangement joins TRBV13 to TRBJ1-6; D gene unclear. V lost 5 bases and J 8 bases, leaving 22 bases between the germline ends. Germline V lookup: CDR1 PRHDT, CDR2 FYEKMQ (reference sequence). The CDR3 has 17 residues. Written as DNA, the CDR3 is TGTGCCAGCAGCCCCGACCCTTCCCGGGGAGCTTATTCACCCCTCCACTTT. It codes for CASSPDPSRGAYSPLHF.

The rearrangement uses TRBV5-1 and TRBJ1-2, with TRBD1 matching over 10 bases. Germline trimming cut 3 bases from V and 4 bases from J; bases unmatched to any gene: 6. The CDR3 is 15 amino acids. Germline V CDR1 and CDR2: SGHRS, YFSETQ. DNA for the CDR3: TGCGCCAGCAGCTCTGGACAGGGGGACCCCTATGGCTACACCTTC. This translates into CASSSGQGDPYGYTF. The variable domain in full, completed from reference TRBV5-1 and TRBJ1-2, reads KAGVTQTPRYLIKTRGQQVTLSCSPISGHRSVSWYQQTPGQGLQFLFEYFSETQRNKGNFPGRFSGRQFSNSRSEMNVSTLELGDSALYLCASSSGQGDPYGYTFGSGTRLTVV.

The gene calls are TRBV5-1 and TRBJ2-7; D unclear. This CDR3 has 13 residues. V lost 4 bases and J lost 3, with 11 bases in between. Germline CDR1 is SGHRS and CDR2 is YFSETQ. The CDR3 protein is CASSEAEFYEQYF. CDR3 nucleotide sequence: TGCGCCAGCAGCGAGGCCGAGTTCTACGAGCAGTACTTC.

This rearrangement joins TRBV30 to TRBJ2-1, with TRBD2 identical over 11 bases. Looked up from germline, CDR1 is GTSNPN and CDR2 is SVGIG (reference sequence). V lost 5 bases and J lost 2; bases outside the gene matches: 8. The CDR3 is 16 amino acids. The CDR3 region is CAWAPLAGGPYNEQFF. The CDR3 DNA follows: TGTGCCTGGGCCCCATTAGCGGGGGGGCCCTACAATGAGCAGTTCTTC.

This clone was counted between two and nine times. As the CDR3 is not closed by the conserved phenylalanine or tryptophan, this likely results from a read error. The chain joins TRBV30 to TRBJ1-2, with 7 bases aligning to TRBD1. The germline gives CDR1 GTSNPN, CDR2 SVGIG (reference sequence). Germline trimming cut 2 bases from V and 6 bases from J; bases unmatched to any gene: 6. This CDR3 has 13 residues. The DNA for the CDR3 is TGTGCCTGGAGTTCCCGGGACAGAAATGGCTACACCCTC. Its translation: CAWSSRDRNGYTL.

The chain employs TRBV5-4 and TRBJ1-6, with D maybe TRBD1 (5 bases). Looked up from germline, CDR1 is SGHNT and CDR2 is YYREEE (reference sequence). This CDR3 comprises 15 residues. Trimming stripped 4 bases from V and 9 bases from J, with 17 bases between. The DNA of the CDR3 is TGTGCCAGCAGCCCGAAGGAGGGGAGCGGTTCACCCCTCCACTTT. Its translation is CASSPKEGSGSPLHF.

The V and J genes are TRBV29-1 and TRBJ2-2; 7 bases are shared with TRBD1. CDR1 and CDR2 (germline): SQVTM, ANQGSEA. Germline trimming cut 6 bases from V and 2 bases from J; bases unmatched to any gene: 6. The CDR3 extends over 14 amino acids. Written as DNA, the CDR3 is TGCAGCGTCGGACAGGTTACCAACACCGGGGAGCTGTTTTTT. Translated, it gives CSVGQVTNTGELFF.

This clone occurred a few times. The chain has TRBV7-3 and TRBJ2-3, with 7 bases aligning to TRBD2. Per germline, CDR1 SGHTA and CDR2 FQGTGA. This CDR3 region has 15 residues. The V segment lost 5 bases and the J segment 1 base; nucleotides outside the gene matches: 6. CDR3 residues: CASSQGLAGTDTQYF. The CDR3 region has the DNA TGTGCCAGCAGCCAAGGGCTAGCGGGCACAGATACGCAGTATTTT.

The CDR3 sequence is CASSQPPGTSGGQTQYF. In nucleotides, the CDR3 is TGCGCCAGCAGCCAACCCCCAGGGACTAGCGGGGGTCAGACCCAGTACTTC. The chain combines TRBV4-1 with TRBJ2-5; 14 bases map to TRBD2. The CDR3 covers 17 residues. CDR1 is MGHRA and CDR2 is YSYEKL in the germline V gene. The ends lost 2 bases at V and 6 bases at J; junction bases unmatched: 8.

The J gene is TRBJ1-1, the V gene TRBV9; D is possibly TRBD1 (5 bases). In germline, CDR1 is SGDLS, CDR2 YYNGEE. Trimming shortened V by 0 bases and J by 0 bases, and 9 bases separated the two germline ends. The CDR3 runs 15 residues. The CDR3 DNA is TGTGCCAGCAGCGTAGATCAGGGTTTGAACACTGAAGCTTTCTTT. Its translation is CASSVDQGLNTEAFF.

This clone appeared a few times. The CDR3 protein is CASSNLAGGLYEQFF. DNA for the CDR3: TGTGCCAGTAGTAATCTAGCGGGGGGGCTGTATGAGCAGTTCTTC. The chain employs TRBV19 and TRBJ2-1, with TRBD2 matching over 12 bases. The CDR3 has 15 residues. CDR1 and CDR2 from the germline V gene are LNHDA and SQIVND (reference sequence). The trim removed 4 bases at V and 8 bases at J, leaving 6 bases unmatched.

A few counts support this clone. This chain uses TRBV29-1 with TRBJ2-7; D unclear. Per germline, CDR1 SQVTM and CDR2 ANQGSEA. The ends were cut back, 2 bases at V and 6 bases at J, with 11 bases in the middle. This CDR3 is 12 amino acids long. The CDR3 coding sequence is TGCAGCGTTGAATCGCTGGTCGGCGAGCAGTACTTC. Translating gives CSVESLVGEQYF.

This clone was picked up a small number of times. This chain links TRBV27 with TRBJ2-6; weak D call: TRBD1 (8 bases). The CDR3 runs to 18 residues. The germline CDR1 and CDR2 sequences are MNHEY and SMNVEV (reference sequence). V dropped 6 bases and J dropped 0 bases, with 18 bases sitting between them. The CDR3 region is CASRPRQGRVSGANVLTF. The CDR3 region has the DNA TGTGCCAGCAGACCCAGACAGGGGAGGGTCTCTGGGGCCAACGTCCTGACTTTC.

The rearrangement joins TRBV2 to TRBJ1-1, with D perhaps TRBD1 (6 bases). Trimming removed 5 bases at V and 4 bases at J, with 8 bases between. This CDR3 region has 12 residues. Germline V gene sequence: CDR1 SNHLY, CDR2 FYNNEI. CDR3 nucleotide sequence: TGTGCCAGCAGTCCAGGGGCCACTGAAGCTTTCTTT. It encodes CASSPGATEAFF.

The rearrangement joins TRBV30 to TRBJ1-2; 7 nucleotides align to TRBD1. Trimming removed 3 bases from V and 1 base from J; junction bases left unmatched: 2. CDR1 and CDR2 from the germline V gene are GTSNPN and SVGIG (reference sequence). The CDR3 consists of 13 residues. The CDR3 nucleotides are TGTGCCTGGAGGGGACAGTTTAACTATGGCTACACCTTC. It encodes CAWRGQFNYGYTF. The entire variable domain, with the rest obtained from reference TRBV30 and TRBJ1-2, is as follows: SQTIHQWPATLVQPVGSPLSLECTVEGTSNPNLYWYRQAAGRGLQLLFYSVGIGQISSEVPQNLSASRPQDRQFILSSKKLLLSDSGFYLCAWRGQFNYGYTFGSGTRLTVV.

The chain carries TRBV6-1 and TRBJ1-1; TRBD1 matches at 8 bases. With 3 bases clipped from V and 0 bases from J, the junction kept 3 bases outside the gene matches. The CDR3 covers 15 residues. CDR1 is MNHNS, CDR2 SASEGT, per germline. The DNA for the CDR3 is TGTGCCAGCAGTGACCGGACAGGGATGAACACTGAAGCTTTCTTT. Translating it yields CASSDRTGMNTEAFF.

This clone was seen a handful of times. The chain links TRBV2 to TRBJ2-1; a weak D match, TRBD1 (6 bases). Germline CDR1 reads SNHLY; CDR2 reads FYNNEI. The V and J ends lost 6 bases and 6 bases respectively, with 12 bases between them. The CDR3 covers 13 residues. CDR3 protein: CASSGPGANEQFF. CDR3 nucleotide sequence: TGTGCCAGCAGCGGACCAGGGGCCAATGAGCAGTTCTTC.

This clone was detected a few times. This sequence joins TRBV7-8 and TRBJ1-2; D is possibly TRBD1 (5 bases). The germline V gene encodes CDR1 SGHVS and CDR2 FQNEAQ. The CDR3 spans 14 residues. The germline V and J ends were trimmed by 0 bases and 10 bases, with 15 bases remaining between them. This CDR3 is CASSLAGPLSLYTF. The CDR3 DNA sequence: TGTGCCAGCAGCTTAGCGGGGCCTTTATCGCTCTACACCTTC.

This clone occurred a few times. The J gene is TRBJ1-4, the V gene TRBV7-9, with D tentatively TRBD1 (6 bases). This CDR3 has 14 residues. Per germline, CDR1 SEHNR and CDR2 FQNEAQ (reference sequence). The V end was cut by 5 bases, the J end by 8 bases, with 15 bases between. CDR3 loop: CASSLAGVGEKLFF. In DNA form, the CDR3 reads TGTGCCAGCAGCCTTGCAGGGGTAGGAGAAAAACTGTTTTTT.

The chain recombines TRBV18 with TRBJ1-2, with TRBD1 matching over 9 bases. The trim removed 2 bases at V and 8 bases at J, leaving 9 bases unmatched. CDR1 KGHSH and CDR2 LQKENI come from the germline V gene. The CDR3 spans 15 residues. The CDR3 region is CASSPDGQGLGGYTF. For the CDR3, the DNA is TGTGCCAGCTCACCAGACGGACAGGGGCTAGGGGGCTACACCTTC.

V gene TRBV27 combines with J gene TRBJ2-5, with D possibly being TRBD2 (6 bases). The V gene's germline CDR1 is MNHEY and CDR2 SMNVEV (reference sequence). V gave up 5 bases and J gave up 2 bases, with 15 bases separating them. The CDR3 contains 15 residues. CDR3 sequence: CASSTNSGNQETQYF. The CDR3 coding sequence is TGTGCCAGCAGTACCAATAGCGGAAATCAAGAGACCCAGTACTTC.

The chain uses TRBV7-6 and TRBJ2-7; D unresolved. V lost 5 bases and J lost 5, with 19 bases in between. Germline values: CDR1 SGHVS, CDR2 FNYEAQ. The CDR3 is made up of 15 amino acids. The CDR3 DNA reads as TGTGCCAGCAGCCCGTACCGAGCCCCCCTGGACGAGCAGTACTTC. It codes for CASSPYRAPLDEQYF.

This sequence joins TRBV5-1 and TRBJ1-2; D remains unclear. This CDR3 spans 13 amino acids. The V and J ends lost 0 bases and 8 bases respectively, with 11 bases between them. From germline, CDR1 is SGHRS and CDR2 YFSETQ. The CDR3 spells CASSLAGGFGYTF. The DNA of the CDR3 is TGCGCCAGCAGCTTGGCCGGAGGGTTCGGCTACACCTTC.

This clone was recorded a few times. The chain combines TRBV11-2 with TRBJ2-7; a possible D gene is TRBD2 (5 bases). V was pared by 3 bases and J by 3 bases, with 9 bases between. This CDR3 spans 13 amino acids. Germline CDR1 is SGHAT and CDR2 is FQNNGV. For the CDR3, the DNA is TGTGCCAGCAGCTTCCCGGGGAACTACGAGCAGTACTTC. As protein: CASSFPGNYEQYF.

The chain links TRBV29-1 to TRBJ2-7; D perhaps matches TRBD1 (6 bases). V lost 0 bases, J lost 4 bases, and 10 bases lay in between. From germline, CDR1 is SQVTM and CDR2 ANQGSEA. The CDR3 loop spans 13 amino acids. CDR3 amino acids: CSVEEDRGYEQYF. CDR3 in DNA: TGCAGCGTTGAAGAGGACAGAGGGTACGAGCAGTACTTC.

This clone was observed a handful of times. This rearrangement joins TRBV19 to TRBJ1-5; D may be TRBD1 (5 bases). Trimming removed 5 bases at V and 3 bases at J, with 11 bases between. The CDR3 consists of 14 residues. The germline CDR1 and CDR2 sequences are LNHDA and SQIVND (reference sequence). CDR3 coding DNA: TGTGCCAGTAGTGTCGACAGTTTCAATCAGCCCCAGCATTTT. Translated: CASSVDSFNQPQHF.

The chain recombines TRBV19 with TRBJ2-7, with D maybe TRBD1 (5 bases). CDR3 length: 16 amino acids. From germline, CDR1 is LNHDA and CDR2 SQIVND (reference sequence). V lost 5 bases, J lost 2 bases, and 19 bases lay in between. The CDR3 DNA follows: TGTGCCAGTAGTCCCGCTGGGGCAGGGTTGCCCTACGAGCAGTACTTC. Translation: CASSPAGAGLPYEQYF.